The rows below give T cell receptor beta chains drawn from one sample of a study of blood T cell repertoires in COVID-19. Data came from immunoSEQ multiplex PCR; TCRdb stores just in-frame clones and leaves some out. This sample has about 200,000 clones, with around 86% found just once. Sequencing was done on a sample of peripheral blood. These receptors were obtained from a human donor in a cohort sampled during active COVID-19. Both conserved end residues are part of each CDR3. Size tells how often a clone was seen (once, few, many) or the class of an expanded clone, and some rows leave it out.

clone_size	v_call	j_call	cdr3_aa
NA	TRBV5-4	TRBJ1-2	CASSPGGDYGYTF
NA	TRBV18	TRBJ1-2	CASSPTALTGFGYTF
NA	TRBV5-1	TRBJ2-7	CASSPSWTGVAYEQYF
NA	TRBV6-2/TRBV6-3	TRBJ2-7	CASTPEGSSYEQYF
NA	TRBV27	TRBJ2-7	CASSSRLAGSFEQYF
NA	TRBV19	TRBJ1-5	CASSILLGGNQPQHF
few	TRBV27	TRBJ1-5	CASRMDRATNQPQHF
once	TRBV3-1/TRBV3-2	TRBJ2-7	CASSLRDRDHEQYF
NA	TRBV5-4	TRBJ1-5	CASSAPDRGGNQPQHF
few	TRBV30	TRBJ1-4	CAWTRRGSEKLFF
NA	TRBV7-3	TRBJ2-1	CASSLTSGIGNEQFF
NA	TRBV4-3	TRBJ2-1	CASSQFPGVNEQFF